Listed here are 9 T cell receptor beta chains from one sample, sequenced in a study of identical twins. TCRdb processed the 5' RACE reads anew with MiXCR; each CDR3 protein has one entry. This sample has 550,000 to 700,000 distinct CDR3 sequences; approximately 10% occur once, and the top ten carry around 3.2%. The sample also formed part of further work on yellow fever vaccine responses in identical twins.

Sequencing was carried out using PBMCs. Receptors originate from a woman aged 18 to 35 in good health.

The genes are TRBV7-9 and TRBJ2-1; TRBD2 matches at 8 bases. The germline V gene has CDR1 SEHNR and CDR2 FQNEAQ (reference sequence). This CDR3 comprises 15 residues. J lost 8 bases, V lost 4 bases, and 10 bases had no gene match. CDR3 protein: CASSSPGLVEDEQFF. The CDR3 bases are TGTGCCAGCAGCTCGCCGGGACTAGTCGAGGATGAGCAGTTCTTC.

This clonotype has ten or more counts. The rearrangement joins TRBV3-1 to TRBJ2-1; 7 bases are a match to TRBD1. The CDR3 has 14 amino acids. Trimming took 4 bases from V and 5 from J; bases not matched to a gene: 5. Germline CDR1 and CDR2: LGHDT and YNNKEL (reference sequence). The CDR3 nucleotides are TGTGCCAGCAGCCCCGTAGACAGGGACAATGAGCAGTTCTTC. Its translation is CASSPVDRDNEQFF.

In its sample, this clonotype was seen a few times. The chain recombines TRBV24-1 with TRBJ2-7; 7 nucleotides match TRBD1. Per the germline V gene, CDR1 is KGHDR and CDR2 is SFDVKD. J lost 9 bases, V lost 1 base, and 5 bases had no gene match. This CDR3 spans 13 amino acids. The CDR3 bases are TGTGCCACCAGTGATTTCCAAACAGGGGTGCAGTACTTC. This gives the protein CATSDFQTGVQYF.

The chain has TRBV18 and TRBJ2-3; the D gene is possibly TRBD1 (5 bases). This CDR3 is 17 amino acids long. The V gene lost 3 bases and the J gene lost 4 bases, with 20 bases spanning the gap. Germline V CDR1 and CDR2: KGHSH, LQKENI. CDR3 protein: CASSPLSRVVAPDTQYF. The CDR3 region has the DNA TGTGCCAGCTCACCGCTCTCCAGGGTTGTTGCTCCAGATACGCAGTATTTT.

This clonotype occurred many times. V gene TRBV5-1 combines with J gene TRBJ1-2, with 7 bases lining up with TRBD1. CDR1 and CDR2 (germline): SGHRS, YFSETQ. CDR3 length equals 14 residues. Germline trimming cut 3 bases from V and 8 bases from J; bases unmatched to any gene: 10. The CDR3 reads CASSSGQTSWGYTF. In nucleotides, the CDR3 is TGCGCCAGCAGCTCGGGACAGACGTCTTGGGGCTACACCTTC.

A few counts support this clonotype. The genes are TRBV11-3 and TRBJ2-7; D is undetermined. This CDR3 has 15 amino acids. Trimming shortened V by 0 bases and J by 7 bases, and 16 bases separated the two germline ends. Germline-derived CDR1 and CDR2 are SGHNT and YENEEA. The CDR3 spells CASSLESAGLGEQYF. The DNA of the CDR3 is TGTGCCAGCAGCTTAGAATCGGCAGGATTGGGTGAGCAGTACTTC.

This clonotype was counted only a few times. V is TRBV9 and J is TRBJ2-1; D perhaps matches TRBD1 (5 bases). V lost 2 bases and J lost 7, with 13 bases in between. This CDR3 is 14 amino acids long. Germline CDR1 SGDLS, CDR2 YYNGEE. As DNA, the CDR3 is TGTGCCAGCAGCGTGGGGCAGGCACCTAATGAGCAGTTCTTC. Translated, it gives CASSVGQAPNEQFF.

The chain recombines TRBV5-1 with TRBJ2-7; 7 nucleotides align to TRBD1. This CDR3 is built from 16 residues. V dropped 4 bases and J dropped 5; count of bases not matched to a gene: 15. The V gene's germline CDR1 is SGHRS and CDR2 YFSETQ. CDR3 loop: CASSQTTGTRVNEQYF. CDR3 nucleotides: TGCGCCAGCAGCCAGACGACAGGGACGAGGGTGAACGAGCAGTACTTC.

The chain links TRBV6-2 or TRBV6-3 to TRBJ2-1; TRBD2 matches 12 bases. There are 21 residues in the CDR3. V dropped 2 bases and J dropped 0; count of bases not matched to a gene: 14. Germline V CDR1 and CDR2: MNHEY, SVGEGT. The CDR3 bases are TGTGCCAGCAGTTACCCCCCTAGACTAGCGGGAGTAGGGAGCTCCTACAATGAGCAGTTCTTC. The encoded protein is CASSYPPRLAGVGSSYNEQFF.